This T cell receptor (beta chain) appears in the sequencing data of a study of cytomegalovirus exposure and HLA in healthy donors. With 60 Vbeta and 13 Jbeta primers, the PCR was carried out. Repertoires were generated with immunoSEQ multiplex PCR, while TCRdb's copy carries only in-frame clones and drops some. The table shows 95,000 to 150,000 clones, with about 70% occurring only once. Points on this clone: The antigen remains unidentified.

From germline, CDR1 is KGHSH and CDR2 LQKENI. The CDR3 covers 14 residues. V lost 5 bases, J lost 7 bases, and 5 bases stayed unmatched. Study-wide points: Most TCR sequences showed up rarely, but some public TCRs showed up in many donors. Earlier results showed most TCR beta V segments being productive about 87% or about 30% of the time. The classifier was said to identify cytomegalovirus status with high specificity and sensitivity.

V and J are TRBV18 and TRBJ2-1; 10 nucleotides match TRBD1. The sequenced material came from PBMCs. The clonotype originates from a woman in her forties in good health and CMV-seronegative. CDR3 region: CASSGTGVWNEQFF. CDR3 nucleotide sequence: TGTGCCAGCTCAGGGACAGGGGTATGGAATGAGCAGTTCTTC.